The clone carrying this T cell receptor (beta chain) was observed a handful of times. No antigen is known for it. This record comes from a study of shared clonotypes between healthy human individuals. The study's findings and limits: Sequencing of the sorted subsets was shown by rarefaction to be incomplete despite large depth.

Trimming stripped 4 bases from V and 1 base from J, with 7 bases between. Germline V CDR1 and CDR2: MGHRA, YSYEKL. This CDR3 spans 14 amino acids. TCRdb's copy holds only in-frame clones and misses some; the assay was immunoSEQ multiplex PCR. Counted here are 640,000 or so clones, roughly 70% occurring once; the ten biggest clones make up approximately 1.8%. The chain recombines TRBV4-1 with TRBJ2-2; D not resolved. This sequence originates from a woman aged 25 to 39 in good health. Sequencing used memory CD4+ T cells sorted from blood. Documented subset: CD45RA-negative fraction. The chain's CDR3 is CASSRRRNTGELFF. The CDR3 nucleotides are TGCGCCAGCAGCCGACGGAGGAACACCGGGGAGCTGTTTTTT.